The next 16 T cell receptor beta chains were all read from a single sample in a study of cytomegalovirus exposure and HLA in healthy donors. The PCR was carried out with 60 Vbeta primers and 13 Jbeta primers. Only in-frame clones appear in the TCRdb table, and some are missing; sequencing was by immunoSEQ multiplex PCR. This table has approximately 210,000 clones, roughly 77% appearing once. Sequencing was performed on PBMCs. These receptors all stem from a male donor in good health and CMV-seropositive.

The chain couples TRBV5-4 to TRBJ1-5, with TRBD1 as a possible D gene (5 bases). The V end lost 2 bases, the J end lost 2 bases, and 11 bases lay between the germline ends. The length of the CDR3 is 15 residues. CDR1 is SGHNT and CDR2 is YYREEE in the germline V gene (reference sequence). The CDR3 DNA sequence: TGTGCCAGCAGCTTTCAAGGGGATGGCAATCAGCCCCAGCATTTT. Translating it yields CASSFQGDGNQPQHF.

This rearrangement joins TRBV7-3 to TRBJ1-1, with D perhaps matching TRBD1 (5 bases). CDR1 is SGHTA and CDR2 is FQGTGA in the germline V gene. V was pared by 4 bases and J by 7 bases, with 10 bases between. The CDR3 is 12 amino acids. The CDR3 DNA sequence: TGTGCCAGCAGCTCCCGTAGGGGTGAAGCTTTCTTT. It yields the protein CASSSRRGEAFF.

Regarding this clone: One junction end disagrees with the germline gene, perhaps due to a read error. The V and J genes are TRBV7-9 and TRBJ2-2; TRBD2 matches 11 bases. Germline CDR1 SEHNR, CDR2 FQNEAQ (reference sequence). The CDR3 is made up of 19 amino acids. The CDR3 loop reads CSSSSILGTSGVTTGELFF. The CDR3 region has the DNA TGTTCCAGCAGTTCCATCCTCGGGACTAGCGGCGTTACCACCGGGGAGCTGTTTTTT.

The CDR3 protein is CASSYRESYEQYF. The CDR3, as DNA: TGTGCCAGCAGTTACCGGGAGTCCTACGAGCAGTACTTC. The chain employs TRBV6-5 and TRBJ2-7; maybe TRBD2 (6 bases). V lost 2 bases and J 1 base, leaving 6 bases between the germline ends. From germline, CDR1 is MNHEY and CDR2 SVGAGI. The CDR3 spans 13 residues.

The chain couples TRBV7-8 to TRBJ1-2, with 12 bases aligning to TRBD1. After removal of 5 bases from V and 8 bases from J, the junction contained 12 bases not matched to a gene. Germline values: CDR1 SGHVS, CDR2 FQNEAQ. This CDR3 contains 16 residues. CDR3 sequence: CASSLGTGGTEVGYTF. CDR3 nucleotides: TGTGCCAGCAGCCTTGGGACAGGGGGCACCGAGGTCGGCTACACCTTC.

The chain has TRBV5-5 and TRBJ2-3; 7 bases align to TRBD1. Trimming took 2 bases from V and 4 from J; bases not matched to a gene: 1. This CDR3 region has 13 residues. Germline V CDR1 and CDR2: SGHKS, YYEKEE (reference sequence). The CDR3 region has the DNA TGTGCCAGCAGCTTTACAGGGGCAGATACGCAGTATTTT. It specifies CASSFTGADTQYF.

This chain joins TRBV19 and TRBJ2-1; D perhaps matches TRBD2 (7 bases). The CDR3 is made up of 14 amino acids. Deletions cut 8 bases from V and 4 bases from J, with 15 bases between. The germline V gene encodes CDR1 LNHDA and CDR2 SQIVND (reference sequence). The CDR3 reads CASGGGGTYNEQFF. The CDR3 region has the DNA TGTGCCAGTGGCGGGGGCGGCACTTACAATGAGCAGTTCTTC.

The rearrangement links TRBV2 to TRBJ1-5; D gene unclear. The germline V gene encodes CDR1 SNHLY and CDR2 FYNNEI. The CDR3 is made up of 15 amino acids. Trimming removed 6 bases from V and 4 bases from J, with 16 bases in between. This CDR3 reads CASSPSNSRNQPQHF. The CDR3 DNA sequence: TGTGCCAGCAGCCCATCGAACAGCAGAAATCAGCCCCAGCATTTT. The whole variable domain, remainder taken from reference TRBV2 and TRBJ1-5, is EPEVTQTPSHQVTQMGQEVILRCVPISNHLYFYWYRQILGQKVEFLVSFYNNEISEKSEIFDDQFSVERPDGSNFTLKIRSTKLEDSAMYFCASSPSNSRNQPQHFGDGTRLSIL.

This chain links TRBV6-4 with TRBJ2-7; TRBD1 matches at 8 bases. This CDR3 has 15 residues. The junction had 10 bases not matched to a gene; V was cut back by 6 bases and J by 3 bases. Germline lookup yields CDR1 MRHNA and CDR2 SNTAGT. This CDR3 reads CASSPPPQGGYEQYF. The CDR3 nucleotides read TGTGCCAGCAGCCCTCCCCCACAGGGGGGCTACGAGCAGTACTTC.

The J gene is TRBJ2-1, the V gene TRBV7-6; D might be TRBD2 (6 bases). The CDR3 has 12 residues. With 5 bases removed from V and 12 bases from J, the gap between germline ends came to 14 bases. CDR1 is SGHVS, CDR2 FNYEAQ, per germline. This CDR3 is CASSRDSVGQFF. CDR3 DNA: TGTGCCAGCAGCAGGGACTCAGTAGGGCAGTTCTTC.

The chain recombines TRBV7-2 with TRBJ2-1; D remains ambiguous. The CDR3 totals 14 residues. Trimming removed 4 bases from V and 1 base from J, with 8 bases in between. Germline V gene sequence: CDR1 SGHTA, CDR2 FQGNSA. The CDR3 DNA is TGTGCCAGCAGCTCGATCGGTTCCTACAATGAGCAGTTCTTC. It specifies CASSSIGSYNEQFF.

V gene TRBV27 combines with J gene TRBJ2-3; 12 bases agree with TRBD2. Germline-derived CDR1 and CDR2 are MNHEY and SMNVEV (reference sequence). V gave up 3 bases and J gave up 0 bases; unmatched junction bases: 7. This CDR3 is built from 18 residues. This chain's CDR3 is CASSLELAGGFSTDTQYF. The CDR3 region has the DNA TGTGCCAGCAGTTTGGAACTAGCGGGAGGCTTTAGCACAGATACGCAGTATTTT.

The chain uses TRBV11-2 and TRBJ2-5; 12 bases match TRBD1. The DNA end is more similar to TRBJ2-7, so the J call may be wrong. Per the germline V gene, CDR1 is SGHAT and CDR2 is FQNNGV. There are 16 residues in the CDR3. The CDR3 nucleotides read TGTGCCAGCAGCTTAGGAGGGGGACAGGGGGCATACGAGCAGTACTTC. Translation gives CASSLGGGQGAYEQYF.

This clone turned up a few times. The chain recombines TRBV19 with TRBJ1-5; D may be TRBD1 (6 bases). V shed 5 bases and J shed 7 bases, with 15 bases lying between them. CDR3 length equals 14 residues. From germline, CDR1 is LNHDA and CDR2 SQIVND (reference sequence). The CDR3 loop reads CASSPNSQGQPQHF. DNA of the CDR3: TGTGCCAGTAGTCCAAACTCACAGGGCCAGCCCCAGCATTTT.

This clone was counted between two and nine times. The gene calls are TRBV7-8 and TRBJ2-3; D possibly corresponds to TRBD2 (6 bases). Per the germline V gene, CDR1 is SGHVS and CDR2 is FQNEAQ. The CDR3 is 15 residues long. V was pared by 2 bases and J by 0 bases, with 9 bases between. The CDR3 DNA reads as TGTGCCAGCAGCTTAAACGGGGGTAGCACAGATACGCAGTATTTT. As protein: CASSLNGGSTDTQYF. Full variable domain (outside the CDR3, taken from reference TRBV7-8 and TRBJ2-3): GAGVSQSPRYKVAKRGQDVALRCDPISGHVSLFWYQQALGQGPEFLTYFQNEAQLDKSGLPSDRFFAERPEGSVSTLKIQRTQQEDSAVYLCASSLNGGSTDTQYFGPGTRLTVL.

This chain uses TRBV28 with TRBJ2-7, with 7 positions matching TRBD2. The CDR3 consists of 16 residues. Germline CDR1 reads MDHEN; CDR2 reads SYDVKM. The ends lost 3 bases at V and 3 bases at J; junction bases unmatched: 11. The CDR3 protein is CASSFSSRGNNYEQYF. The CDR3 bases are TGTGCCAGCAGTTTCTCGTCGCGGGGGAATAACTACGAGCAGTACTTC.